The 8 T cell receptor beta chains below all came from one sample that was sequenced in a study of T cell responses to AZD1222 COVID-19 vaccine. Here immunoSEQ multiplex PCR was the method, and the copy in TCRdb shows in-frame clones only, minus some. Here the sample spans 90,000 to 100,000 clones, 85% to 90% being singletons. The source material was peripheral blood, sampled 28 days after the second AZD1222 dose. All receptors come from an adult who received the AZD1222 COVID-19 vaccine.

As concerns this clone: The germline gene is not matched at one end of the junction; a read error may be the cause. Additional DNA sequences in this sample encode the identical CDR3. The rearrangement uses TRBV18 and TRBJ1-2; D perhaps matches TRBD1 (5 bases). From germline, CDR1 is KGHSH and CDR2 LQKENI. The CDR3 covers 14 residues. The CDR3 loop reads CASSPSGVGYGYTF. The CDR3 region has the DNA TGTGCCAGTTCACCATCGGGGGTCGGCTATGGCTACACCTTC.

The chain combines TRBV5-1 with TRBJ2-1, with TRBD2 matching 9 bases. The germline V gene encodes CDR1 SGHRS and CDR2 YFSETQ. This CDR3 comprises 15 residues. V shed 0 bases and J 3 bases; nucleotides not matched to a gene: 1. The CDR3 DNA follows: TGCGCCAGCAGCTTGGATAGCGGGAGCTACAATGAGCAGTTCTTC. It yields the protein CASSLDSGSYNEQFF.

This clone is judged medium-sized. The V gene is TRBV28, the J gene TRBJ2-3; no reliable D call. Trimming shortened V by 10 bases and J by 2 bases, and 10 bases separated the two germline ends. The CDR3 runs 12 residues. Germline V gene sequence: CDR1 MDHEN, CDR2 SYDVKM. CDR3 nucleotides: TGTGCCACCCATTCCGTCACAGATACGCAGTATTTT. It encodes CATHSVTDTQYF.

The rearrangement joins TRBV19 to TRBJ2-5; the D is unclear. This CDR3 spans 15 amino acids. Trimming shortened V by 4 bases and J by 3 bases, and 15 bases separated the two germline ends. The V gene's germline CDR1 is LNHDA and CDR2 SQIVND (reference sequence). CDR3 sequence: CASSTSGQIEETQYF. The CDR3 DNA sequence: TGTGCCAGTAGTACTTCTGGGCAAATAGAAGAGACCCAGTACTTC.

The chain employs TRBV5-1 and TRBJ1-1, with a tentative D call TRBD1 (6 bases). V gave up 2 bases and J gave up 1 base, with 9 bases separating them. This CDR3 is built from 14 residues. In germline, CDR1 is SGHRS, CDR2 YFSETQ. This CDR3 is CASSFRGENTEAFF. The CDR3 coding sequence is TGCGCCAGCAGCTTCAGGGGCGAGAACACTGAAGCTTTCTTT.

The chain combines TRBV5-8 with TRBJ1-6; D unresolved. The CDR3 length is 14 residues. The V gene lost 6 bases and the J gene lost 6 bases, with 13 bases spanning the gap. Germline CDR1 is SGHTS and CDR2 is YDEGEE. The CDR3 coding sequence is TGTGCCAGCAAAAGGGTCGATGTTAATTCACCCCTCCACTTT. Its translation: CASKRVDVNSPLHF. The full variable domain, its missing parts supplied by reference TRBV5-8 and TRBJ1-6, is EAGVTQSPTHLIKTRGQQATLRCSPISGHTSVYWYQQALGLGLQFLLWYDEGEERNRGNFPPRFSGRQFPNYSSELNVNALELEDSALYLCASKRVDVNSPLHFGNGTRLTVT.

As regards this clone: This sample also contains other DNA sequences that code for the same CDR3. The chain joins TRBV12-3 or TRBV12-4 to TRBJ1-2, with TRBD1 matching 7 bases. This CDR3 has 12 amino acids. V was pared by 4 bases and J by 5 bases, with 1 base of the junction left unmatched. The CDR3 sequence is CASSSTGYGYTF. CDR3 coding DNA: TGTGCCAGCAGTTCGACAGGGTATGGCTACACCTTC.

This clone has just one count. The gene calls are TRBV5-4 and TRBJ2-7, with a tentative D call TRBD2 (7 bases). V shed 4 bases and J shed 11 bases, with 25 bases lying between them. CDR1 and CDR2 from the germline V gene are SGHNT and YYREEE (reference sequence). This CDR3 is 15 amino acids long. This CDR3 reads CASSKGEGPLKGEYF. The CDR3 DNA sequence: TGTGCCAGCAGCAAGGGGGAGGGTCCCTTAAAGGGGGAGTACTTC.